The clone carrying this T cell receptor beta chain is medium-sized by share. This CDR3 comprises 16 residues. Germline V gene lookup returns CDR1 LGHNA and CDR2 YSLEER. V lost 0 bases and J 4 bases, leaving 14 bases between the germline ends. The sample originates from a study of blood T cell repertoires in COVID-19. Sequenced by immunoSEQ multiplex PCR; TCRdb stores in-frame clones only, minus some. The table lists 200,000 or so clones, roughly four fifths of them singletons. The sequence came from a man aged 35 to 55 who had recovered from COVID-19. The source material was PBMCs or T cells enriched from blood (not recorded which). V and J are TRBV4-3 and TRBJ2-3; D may be TRBD2 (7 bases). The chain's CDR3 is CASSQDRGGGPDTQYF. CDR3 bases: TGCGCCAGCAGCCAAGATCGAGGGGGAGGGCCAGATACGCAGTATTTT.